This T cell receptor (beta chain) is drawn from a study of cytomegalovirus exposure and HLA in healthy donors. The PCR made use of 60 Vbeta and 13 Jbeta primers. TCRdb keeps only in-frame clones here, not all; method: immunoSEQ multiplex PCR. The table for this sample gives 70,000 to 90,000 clones. Specimen: PBMCs. The receptor was isolated from a young man in good health and CMV-seropositive.

The DNA for the CDR3 is TGTGCCAGCAGCTCTTCCGGGACAGTATTCTATGGCTACACCTTC. It is translated as CASSSSGTVFYGYTF. The chain recombines TRBV11-2 with TRBJ1-2; 7 bases are a match to TRBD1. CDR1 is SGHAT and CDR2 is FQNNGV in the germline V gene. The V segment lost 4 bases and the J segment 4 bases; nucleotides outside the gene matches: 9. The CDR3 covers 15 residues.